Listed below are T cell receptor beta chains from one sample, sequenced in a study of T cell responses to AZD1222 COVID-19 vaccine. Libraries were prepared by immunoSEQ multiplex PCR; TCRdb keeps only in-frame clonotypes and omits some of them. The repertoire consists of 150,000 or so clones, with about 90% occurring once and the leading ten covering 4% to 6%. This sample comprised peripheral blood, obtained on day 0 of AZD1222 vaccination. The receptors derive from an adult in good health. CDR3s include the opening cysteine and the closing phenylalanine or tryptophan. Fields, in order: clone size, D gene, V gene, J gene, CDR3 DNA, CDR3 protein. The D gene is left open where the match is weak. Expanded clones are given a class, and other clones once, few, many or no size at all.

size: NA
D: TRBD2
V: TRBV5-4
J: TRBJ2-1
DNA: TGTGCCAGCAGCTTGATGCGGGGGGCCTCAAATGAGCAGTTCTTC
CDR3: CASSLMRGASNEQFF

size: NA
D: TRBD1
V: TRBV10-3
J: TRBJ1-1
DNA: TGTGCCATCAGGACAGGGACATTCGGTGAAGCTTTCTTT
CDR3: CAIRTGTFGEAFF

size: NA
D: NA
V: TRBV18
J: TRBJ1-5
DNA: TGTGCCAGCTCACCGGCACAGGTGAGCAATCAGCCCCAGCATTTT
CDR3: CASSPAQVSNQPQHF

size: NA
D: NA
V: TRBV5-6
J: TRBJ1-1
DNA: TGTGCCAGCAGCCCAGTGTGGTTGGAAAGGACTGAAGCTTTCTTT
CDR3: CASSPVWLERTEAFF

size: once
D: NA
V: TRBV3-1/TRBV3-2
J: TRBJ1-4
DNA: TGTGCCAGCAGCCAAGAGGGCCAGGAGGTTTACGAAAAACTGTTTTTT
CDR3: CASSQEGQEVYEKLFF

size: once
D: NA
V: TRBV2
J: TRBJ1-5
DNA: TGTGCCAGCAGCAGGGACAATCAGCCCCAGCATTTT
CDR3: CASSRDNQPQHF

size: NA
D: TRBD2
V: TRBV7-6
J: TRBJ2-7
DNA: TGTGCCAGCAGCTTAGTCCTAGCGGGAGTATCCTACGAGCAGTACTTC
CDR3: CASSLVLAGVSYEQYF

size: NA
D: NA
V: TRBV7-9
J: TRBJ2-5
DNA: TGTGCCAGCAGACCCCATGGCCGCGGGGAGACCCAGTACTTC
CDR3: CASRPHGRGETQYF

size: NA
D: NA
V: TRBV4-2
J: TRBJ1-5
DNA: TGTGCCAGCAGCCATGGGGGAGCGAGTCAGCCCCAGCATTTT
CDR3: CASSHGGASQPQHF

size: NA
D: NA
V: TRBV6-2/TRBV6-3
J: TRBJ1-1
DNA: TGTGCCAGCAGTTACTCGAACCTGGCGACTGAAGCTTTCTTT
CDR3: CASSYSNLATEAFF

size: NA
D: NA
V: TRBV15
J: TRBJ2-1
DNA: TGTGCCACCAGCAGAGATCCCGGCTCAACGGGTTGGAATGAGCAGTTCTTC
CDR3: CATSRDPGSTGWNEQFF

size: NA
D: TRBD2
V: TRBV24-1
J: TRBJ2-1
DNA: TGTGCCACCAGCGGAAGACTAGCGCGAAACAATGAGCAGTTCTTC
CDR3: CATSGRLARNNEQFF

size: NA
D: NA
V: TRBV27
J: TRBJ2-3
DNA: TGTGCCAGCAGTTTATCTAGTTCGATTGGGACGCAGTATTTT
CDR3: CASSLSSSIGTQYF

size: NA
D: NA
V: TRBV11-2
J: TRBJ2-2
DNA: TGTGCCAGCAGCTTAGTGGGCGCCGGGGAGCTGTTTTTT
CDR3: CASSLVGAGELFF

size: NA
D: TRBD2
V: TRBV19
J: TRBJ2-1
DNA: TGTGCCAGTAGTATCCCTCGGGGGGGATCATACAATGAGCAGTTCTTC
CDR3: CASSIPRGGSYNEQFF

size: once
D: NA
V: TRBV2
J: TRBJ2-2
DNA: TGTGCCAGCAGGGGGGATGGGGACGGGGAGCTGTTTTTT
CDR3: CASRGDGDGELFF

size: NA
D: NA
V: TRBV9
J: TRBJ1-5
DNA: TGTGCCAGCAGCCAGCGGGACGGTAGCAATCAGCCCCAGCATTTT
CDR3: CASSQRDGSNQPQHF

size: NA
D: NA
V: TRBV7-2
J: TRBJ2-3
DNA: TGTGCCAGCAGCTTAGCTCGCCAACCCTTTGGGGCAGATACGCAGTATTTT
CDR3: CASSLARQPFGADTQYF

size: NA
D: TRBD1
V: TRBV25-1
J: TRBJ2-2
DNA: TGTGCCAGCAGTAACTTCAACAGGGGTGGCACCGGGGAGCTGTTTTTT
CDR3: CASSNFNRGGTGELFF

size: NA
D: TRBD2
V: TRBV19
J: TRBJ2-1
DNA: TGTGCCAGTAGCACTAGCGGGGGGTACAATGAGCAGTTCTTC
CDR3: CASSTSGGYNEQFF

size: NA
D: NA
V: TRBV7-8
J: TRBJ1-1
DNA: TGTGCCAGCAGCCGTAGGGCGGGGGAGGACACTGAAGCTTTCTTT
CDR3: CASSRRAGEDTEAFF

size: NA
D: NA
V: TRBV27
J: TRBJ1-4
DNA: TGTGCCAGCAGTTCTCTACAGAAGAATGAAAAACTGTTTTTT
CDR3: CASSSLQKNEKLFF

size: NA
D: TRBD1
V: TRBV9
J: TRBJ2-1
DNA: TGTGCCAGCAGCGGTTCGACAGGGAACTACAATGAGCAGTTCTTC
CDR3: CASSGSTGNYNEQFF

size: NA
D: NA
V: TRBV5-4
J: TRBJ2-3
DNA: TGTGCCAGCAGCTTCACAGATACGCAGTATTTT
CDR3: CASSFTDTQYF

size: NA
D: NA
V: TRBV5-6
J: TRBJ2-5
DNA: TGTGCCAGCAGCTTGGGACGGGCGGTCGGGGAGACCCAGTACTTC
CDR3: CASSLGRAVGETQYF

size: NA
D: NA
V: TRBV29-1
J: TRBJ1-1
DNA: TGCAGCGTTGACGGGGCCGGGGGGACCGGGGCCAGCCCTTATGAAGCTTTCTTT
CDR3: CSVDGAGGTGASPYEAFF

size: NA
D: NA
V: TRBV6-5
J: TRBJ2-7
DNA: TGTGCCAGCAGTTACGCACCAGGGCGATCCTACGAGCAGTACTTC
CDR3: CASSYAPGRSYEQYF

size: NA
D: TRBD1
V: TRBV6-5
J: TRBJ1-2
DNA: TGTGCCAGCAGAACCGGGACAGTGGGCGGCTACACCTTC
CDR3: CASRTGTVGGYTF

size: NA
D: NA
V: TRBV27
J: TRBJ1-6
DNA: TGTGCCAGCAGTTCAAGGCAAAGCTCCTATAATTCACCCCTCCACTTT
CDR3: CASSSRQSSYNSPLHF

size: NA
D: NA
V: TRBV29-1
J: TRBJ1-3
DNA: TGCAGCGTTGACGAGATGGGCTCTGGAAACACCATATATTTT
CDR3: CSVDEMGSGNTIYF

size: once
D: TRBD1
V: TRBV4-1
J: TRBJ1-2
DNA: TGCGCCAGCAGCCGTTCCGGGACAGGGTATGACTATGGCTACACCTTC
CDR3: CASSRSGTGYDYGYTF

size: NA
D: TRBD2
V: TRBV9
J: TRBJ2-1
DNA: TGTGCCAGCAGCGCTAGGTGGGCGGGAGGTTGGAATGAGCAGTTCTTC
CDR3: CASSARWAGGWNEQFF

size: few
D: NA
V: TRBV7-3
J: TRBJ2-7
DNA: TGTGCCAGCAGCTTCAGGGAAGGTGAGCAGTACTTC
CDR3: CASSFREGEQYF

size: NA
D: TRBD2
V: TRBV15
J: TRBJ2-5
DNA: TGTGCCACCAGTAGTACACGGGGGGACCAAGAGACCCAGTACTTC
CDR3: CATSSTRGDQETQYF

size: NA
D: NA
V: TRBV3-1/TRBV3-2
J: TRBJ1-2
DNA: TGTGCCAGCAGCCTTACAGCTAACTATGGCTACACCTTC
CDR3: CASSLTANYGYTF

size: NA
D: NA
V: TRBV7-2
J: TRBJ1-5
DNA: TGTGCCAGCAGCCCTGCACCCCATCAGCCCCAGCATTTT
CDR3: CASSPAPHQPQHF

size: once
D: NA
V: TRBV7-2
J: TRBJ2-7
DNA: TGTGCCAGCAGCTCCTATTACGAGCAGTACTTC
CDR3: CASSSYYEQYF

size: NA
D: NA
V: TRBV20-1
J: TRBJ2-5
DNA: TGCAGTCTCGTGAGGGAAGAGACCCAGTACTTC
CDR3: CSLVREETQYF

size: NA
D: NA
V: TRBV12-3/TRBV12-4
J: TRBJ1-1
DNA: TGTGCCAGCAGTTACAGGGTTTACACTGAAGCTTTCTTT
CDR3: CASSYRVYTEAFF

size: NA
D: TRBD1
V: TRBV10-1
J: TRBJ1-3
DNA: TGCGCCAGCAGTGAGTCTACCCCCCCTGACAGGGTTCTTAAGGGCGGTGGAAACACCATATATTTT
CDR3: CASSESTPPDRVLKGGGNTIYF

size: NA
D: TRBD2
V: TRBV9
J: TRBJ2-1
DNA: TGTGCCAGCAGCGACGGGACTAGCGGGGCGTCATACAATGAGCAGTTCTTC
CDR3: CASSDGTSGASYNEQFF